This T cell receptor (beta chain) was sequenced in a study of control samples from healthy donors and cancer patients. Trimming removed 8 bases from V and 2 bases from J; junction bases left unmatched: 6. The CDR3 runs 16 residues. Germline CDR1 SGHAT, CDR2 FQNNGV. Only in-frame clones appear in the TCRdb table, and some are missing; sequencing was by immunoSEQ multiplex PCR. The top ten hold approximately 1.8% of the sample, which has fewer than 250,000 clones, around 93% seen once. The clonotype originates from a man younger than 45 in good health. Sequenced material: blood. The V call is TRBV11-2, the J call TRBJ1-6, with 10 bases fitting TRBD1. CDR3 sequence: CASVGDRGPYNSPLHF. The CDR3 DNA reads TGTGCCAGCGTTGGGGACAGGGGCCCCTATAATTCACCCCTCCACTTT. The whole variable domain, filled in from reference TRBV11-2 and TRBJ1-6, reads EAGVAQSPRYKIIEKRQSVAFWCNPISGHATLYWYQQILGQGPKLLIQFQNNGVVDDSQLPKDRFSAERLKGVDSTLKIQPAKLEDSAVYLCASVGDRGPYNSPLHFGNGTRLTVT.